Listed below are T cell receptor beta chains from one sample, sequenced in a study of spatial heterogeneity in lung cancer. Via MiXCR, TCRdb re-called the 5' RACE reads, giving one row per CDR3 protein. The sample lists 35,000 to 55,000 distinct CDR3 sequences, 12% seen once, with roughly 32% in the top ten. The starting material was PBMCs, obtained at follow-up. Source of these receptors: a male donor with early-stage non-small cell lung cancer. Each CDR3 is given with its conserved first and last residue. The D gene is left open where the match is weak. Clone size is not always given. Where it is, it says once, few, many or a class for expanded clones.

many	NA	TRBV3-1	TRBJ2-3	CASSQEAVNTQYF	TGTGCCAGCAGCCAAGAGGCGGTGAATACGCAGTATTTT
few	NA	TRBV7-2	TRBJ2-5	CASSFCPPPSKARGPVETQYF	TGTGCCAGCAGCTTTTGCCCACCCCCTTCCAAGGCCCGGGGTCCGGTGGAGACCCAGTACTTC
many	NA	TRBV6-2/TRBV6-3	TRBJ1-5	CASSWAAYQPQHF	TGTGCCAGCAGTTGGGCAGCCTATCAGCCCCAGCATTTT
NA	NA	TRBV5-1	TRBJ1-2	CASSLRTEYGYTF	TGCGCCAGCAGCTTGAGAACAGAGTATGGCTACACCTTC
NA	NA	TRBV5-1	TRBJ2-5	CASSLGQAYQETQYF	TGCGCCAGCAGCTTGGGTCAGGCGTACCAAGAGACCCAGTACTTC
NA	TRBD1	TRBV30	TRBJ2-1	CAWGDRDGYNEQFF	TGTGCCTGGGGAGACAGGGACGGCTACAATGAGCAGTTCTTC
medium-sized	TRBD1	TRBV29-1	TRBJ1-2	CSVEEDRDGYTF	TGCAGCGTTGAAGAGGACAGGGATGGCTACACCTTC
few	TRBD2	TRBV7-3	TRBJ2-2	CASSRLHIAGRAGELFF	TGTGCCAGCAGCCGGCTCCATATAGCGGGGCGGGCCGGGGAGCTGTTTTTT
NA	TRBD1	TRBV12-3/TRBV12-4	TRBJ1-4	CASSSGTVEKLFF	TGTGCCAGCAGTTCCGGGACAGTTGAAAAACTGTTTTTT
NA	NA	TRBV6-1	TRBJ2-3	CASSDWGAFTDTQYF	TGTGCCAGCAGTGATTGGGGGGCCTTCACAGATACGCAGTATTTT
many	NA	TRBV29-1	TRBJ2-3	CSVGRGSSTDTQYF	TGCAGCGTTGGACGAGGTTCTAGCACAGATACGCAGTATTTT
many	TRBD1	TRBV7-8	TRBJ2-7	CASSGDSTYEQYF	TGTGCCAGCAGCGGGGACAGCACCTACGAGCAGTACTTC
many	NA	TRBV20-1	TRBJ2-4	CSARDHRSGRVEIQYF	TGCAGTGCTAGAGATCATAGGTCCGGGCGGGTGGAGATTCAGTACTTC
many	NA	TRBV7-2	TRBJ1-1	CASSAQRQLMNTEAFF	TGTGCCAGCAGCGCTCAAAGACAGCTCATGAACACTGAAGCTTTCTTT
many	NA	TRBV7-2	TRBJ1-4	CASSLTDRLSNEKLFF	TGTGCCAGCAGCTTGACTGACAGGCTTTCTAATGAAAAACTGTTTTTT
NA	NA	TRBV7-9	TRBJ1-1	CASSFQEYTEAFF	TGTGCCAGCAGCTTTCAGGAATACACTGAAGCTTTCTTT
few	NA	TRBV25-1	TRBJ1-6	CASRLGVSPLHF	TGTGCCAGCAGATTAGGGGTTTCACCCCTCCACTTT
few	NA	TRBV20-1	TRBJ2-1	CSPNQAGSNEQFF	TGCAGTCCCAACCAGGCAGGATCAAATGAGCAGTTCTTC
many	NA	TRBV5-4	TRBJ1-3	CASSVQERGNTIYF	TGTGCCAGCAGCGTACAGGAACGGGGAAACACCATATATTTT
many	TRBD2	TRBV18	TRBJ2-1	CASSVGIAGNNEQFF	TGTGCCAGCTCCGTGGGAATAGCGGGAAACAATGAGCAGTTCTTC
few	TRBD1	TRBV4-3	TRBJ1-2	CASSQDRRTGIDGYTF	TGCGCCAGCAGCCAAGATCGGAGGACAGGGATCGATGGCTACACCTTC
many	NA	TRBV18	TRBJ2-7	CASSPQQGGQYEQYF	TGTGCCAGCTCACCTCAACAGGGTGGACAGTACGAGCAGTACTTC
many	NA	TRBV7-9	TRBJ1-1	CASSRRGGAEAFF	TGTGCCAGCAGCAGGCGTGGGGGGGCTGAAGCTTTCTTT
few	TRBD1	TRBV7-2	TRBJ2-5	CASRDRTQETQYF	TGTGCCAGCAGGGACAGGACCCAAGAGACCCAGTACTTC
few	TRBD2	TRBV30	TRBJ2-1	CAWSPPSTSGNNEQFF	TGTGCCTGGAGTCCTCCCTCGACTAGCGGGAACAATGAGCAGTTCTTC
many	TRBD1	TRBV7-9	TRBJ2-1	CASRDRGYNEQFF	TGTGCATCCCGGGACAGGGGTTACAATGAGCAGTTCTTC
few	TRBD2	TRBV3-1	TRBJ2-7	CASSLGLAGPIYEQYF	TGTGCCAGCAGCCTCGGGCTAGCGGGACCTATCTACGAGCAGTACTTC
NA	NA	TRBV20-1	TRBJ1-1	CSAIPGGNQPLGFF	TGCAGTGCTATACCTGGAGGGAATCAGCCTTTGGGGTTCTTT
many	NA	TRBV20-1	TRBJ2-5	CSALGGREETQYF	TGCAGTGCGCTGGGGGGCAGGGAAGAGACCCAGTACTTC
many	TRBD2	TRBV27	TRBJ2-5	CASSVLAGGEETQYF	TGTGCCAGCAGTGTACTAGCGGGAGGAGAGGAGACCCAGTACTTC
many	NA	TRBV18	TRBJ2-5	CASSLLETQYF	TGTGCCAGCTCCCTACTGGAGACCCAGTACTTC
few	TRBD1	TRBV27	TRBJ2-1	CASRSSGTGAMDEQFF	TGTGCCAGCAGATCCTCCGGGACAGGGGCTATGGATGAGCAGTTCTTC
few	NA	TRBV6-6	TRBJ1-3	CASSYENGNTIYF	TGTGCCAGCAGTTACGAGAATGGAAACACCATATATTTT
few	TRBD2	TRBV4-3	TRBJ2-1	CASSQDPVTSGYYNEQFF	TGCGCCAGCAGCCAAGATCCCGTTACTAGCGGCTACTACAATGAGCAGTTCTTC
many	NA	TRBV5-1	TRBJ2-5	CASSLGEVETQYF	TGCGCCAGCAGCTTGGGGGAGGTGGAGACCCAGTACTTC
few	NA	TRBV6-5	TRBJ2-1	CASSYGSAKGYEQFF	TGTGCCAGCAGTTACGGTAGCGCGAAGGGGTATGAGCAGTTCTTC
NA	NA	TRBV18	TRBJ2-2	CASSAQDTGELFF	TGTGCCAGCTCGGCACAGGACACCGGGGAGCTGTTTTTT
many	NA	TRBV7-9	TRBJ2-3	CASSLAIGDTQYF	TGTGCCAGCAGCTTAGCTATAGGAGATACGCAGTATTTT
many	NA	TRBV6-5	TRBJ2-7	CASSYSRLALYEQYF	TGTGCCAGCAGTTACTCGCGGCTAGCCTTGTACGAGCAGTACTTC